Below are 31 T cell receptor beta chains sequenced from a single sample in a study of T cells in Graves' hyperthyroidism and ophthalmopathy. The TCR beta CDR3 regions underwent amplification using RNA transcripts as the source. The HTBI set primed first-round TCR CDR3 RT-PCR. Each CDR3 protein is one row after TCRdb ran MiXCR on the multiplex PCR reads. The sample has some 700,000 distinct CDR3 sequences; around 15% are singletons. Sequenced material: blood. Every receptor here comes from a man over 45 with Graves' hyperthyroidism.

This clonotype was recorded many times. This chain links TRBV10-3 with TRBJ2-7; TRBD2 aligns across 15 bases. CDR3 size: 17 residues. With V trimmed by 2 bases and J by 0 bases, 2 bases remained unmatched. CDR1 is ENHRY and CDR2 is SYGVKD in the germline V gene. In DNA form, the CDR3 reads TGTGCCATCAGTGAGGGGACTAGCGGGAGGAGCTCCTACGAGCAGTACTTC. This gives the protein CAISEGTSGRSSYEQYF.

The chain carries TRBV3-1 and TRBJ2-7; the match to TRBD2 covers 7 bases. Germline trimming cut 4 bases from V and 0 bases from J; bases unmatched to any gene: 9. The CDR3 is 16 residues long. Germline values: CDR1 LGHDT, CDR2 YNNKEL (reference sequence). The CDR3 DNA follows: TGTGCCAGCAGCCGGAACCGGGCTAGCGGCTCCTACGAGCAGTACTTC. Its protein is CASSRNRASGSYEQYF.

This clonotype was observed at least ten times. This sequence joins TRBV19 and TRBJ2-3; 10 nucleotides agree with TRBD2. Germline V gene sequence: CDR1 LNHDA, CDR2 SQIVND (reference sequence). Trimming removed 6 bases from V and 2 bases from J; junction bases left unmatched: 14. This CDR3 has 18 residues. CDR3 amino acids: CASRSGLAGGRLTDTQYF. Written as DNA, the CDR3 is TGTGCCAGTAGGTCGGGCTTAGCGGGAGGCCGTCTCACAGATACGCAGTATTTT.

The chain joins TRBV5-8 to TRBJ1-3; unclear D gene. Germline V gene sequence: CDR1 SGHTS, CDR2 YDEGEE. This CDR3 has 12 amino acids. V was trimmed by 4 bases and J by 4 bases, leaving 6 bases between them. CDR3 residues: CASSPIGNTIYF. The CDR3 coding sequence is TGTGCCAGCAGCCCGATCGGAAACACCATATATTTT. Looking up the rest from reference TRBV5-8 and TRBJ1-3 gives the full variable domain: EAGVTQSPTHLIKTRGQQATLRCSPISGHTSVYWYQQALGLGLQFLLWYDEGEERNRGNFPPRFSGRQFPNYSSELNVNALELEDSALYLCASSPIGNTIYFGEGSWLTVV.

A remark on this clonotype: A read error may explain this, as a much larger clone is one base away. The chain employs TRBV2 and TRBJ2-2; D perhaps matches TRBD1 (5 bases). This CDR3 is built from 15 residues. Germline V gives CDR1 SNHLY, CDR2 FYNNEI. CDR3 residues: CTSSDGPGLAGELFF. CDR3 DNA: TGTACCAGCAGTGATGGTCCAGGGTTGGCCGGGGAGCTGTTTTTT.

This clonotype was counted ten times or more. V and J are TRBV11-2 and TRBJ2-7; D ambiguous. CDR3 length equals 15 residues. Trimming cost V 5 bases and J 6 bases, with 20 bases left between them. Germline CDR1 reads SGHAT; CDR2 reads FQNNGV. The CDR3 here is CASSNGSPLLREQYF. In DNA, the CDR3 is TGTGCCAGCAGCAACGGCAGCCCCCTTTTGCGCGAGCAGTACTTC.

This clonotype was recorded many times. The V gene is TRBV2, the J gene TRBJ2-3; D is unclear. The germline V gene has CDR1 SNHLY and CDR2 FYNNEI. Trimming shortened V by 5 bases and J by 4 bases, and 7 bases separated the two germline ends. This CDR3 is built from 12 residues. The DNA of the CDR3 is TGTGCCAGCAGTAGGCTGCCAGATACGCAGTATTTT. Encoded protein: CASSRLPDTQYF.

This clonotype was counted at least ten times. The V gene is TRBV3-1, the J gene TRBJ2-5; 9 bases map to TRBD2. Germline CDR1 and CDR2: LGHDT and YNNKEL (reference sequence). This CDR3 comprises 19 residues. The V gene end was trimmed by 1 base and the J gene end by 2 bases; junction bases not matched to a gene: 14. The CDR3 protein is CASSQVYNIGAGGQETQYF. The CDR3 DNA is TGTGCCAGCAGCCAAGTCTACAATATAGGAGCGGGAGGACAAGAGACCCAGTACTTC.

This clonotype showed up just a few times. At one boundary the junction diverges from the germline segment, which might be a read error. The DNA for the CDR3 is TGCGCCAGCAGCTTGGGCGACAGAACCCAGCACTTC. Translating it yields CASSLGDRTQHF. The chain joins TRBV5-1 to TRBJ2-5, with D perhaps TRBD1 (5 bases). CDR3 length: 12 residues. CDR1 is SGHRS and CDR2 is YFSETQ in the germline V gene.

At least ten counts were recorded for this clonotype. This chain joins TRBV12-3 or TRBV12-4 and TRBJ1-1; tentatively, D is TRBD1 (6 bases). Between the trimmed V and J ends, which lost 7 bases and 4 bases, there was a span of 16 bases. The CDR3 loop spans 14 amino acids. The DNA of the CDR3 is TGTGCCAGCACCCACGGGGGAGGGGGCACTGAAGCTTTCTTT. It encodes CASTHGGGGTEAFF.

This clonotype was recorded many times. The chain employs TRBV6-1 and TRBJ1-1; perhaps TRBD1 as D (6 bases). The germline V gene encodes CDR1 MNHNS and CDR2 SASEGT. V lost 7 bases to trimming and J lost 2 bases, with 14 bases between them. CDR3 length: 14 amino acids. CDR3 protein: CASKLGHGNTEAFF. Written as DNA, the CDR3 is TGTGCCAGCAAGTTGGGACACGGTAACACTGAAGCTTTCTTT.

In regard to this clonotype: A much larger clone sits a single nucleotide away, making a read error possible. This chain links TRBV28 with TRBJ1-1; D unclear. The length of the CDR3 is 14 residues. Looked up from germline, CDR1 is MDHEN and CDR2 is SYDVKM. Trimming pared 6 bases from V and 5 bases from J, leaving 16 bases between. Here the CDR3 DNA reads TGTGCCAGCAGGATTCTACAGAGCAGAACTGAAGCTTTCTTT. Protein product: CASRILQSRTEAFF.

Comments on this clonotype: The conserved closing phenylalanine or tryptophan is absent in this CDR3, likely reflecting a read error. The chain uses TRBV10-1 and TRBJ2-5; D is uncertain. The germline V and J ends were trimmed by 0 bases and 3 bases, with 8 bases remaining between them. The CDR3 sequence is 14 residues long. Looked up from germline, CDR1 is WNHNN and CDR2 is SYGVQD (reference sequence). The CDR3 here is CASSESGGEETQYL. The CDR3 DNA reads as TGCGCCAGCAGTGAGTCTGGCGGAGAAGAGACCCAGTACCTC.

This clonotype was counted between two and nine times. J is TRBJ2-2 and V is TRBV3-1; 13 nucleotides match TRBD2. In germline, CDR1 is LGHDT, CDR2 YNNKEL (reference sequence). The CDR3 has 16 amino acids. V lost 9 bases, J lost 4 bases, and 8 bases stayed unmatched. CDR3: CASNPGLAGRTGELFF. For the CDR3, the DNA is TGTGCCAGTAACCCGGGACTAGCGGGACGCACCGGGGAGCTGTTTTTT. Combining the CDR3 with reference TRBV3-1 and TRBJ2-2 gives the whole variable domain DTAVSQTPKYLVTQMGNDKSIKCEQNLGHDTMYWYKQDSKKFLKIMFSYNNKELIINETVPNRFSPKSPDKAHLNLHINSLELGDSAVYFCASNPGLAGRTGELFFGEGSRLTVL.

The rearrangement joins TRBV5-8 to TRBJ1-2, with a possible D match to TRBD1 (5 bases). The CDR3 runs 13 residues. Germline V gives CDR1 SGHTS, CDR2 YDEGEE. V was trimmed by 8 bases and J by 4 bases, leaving 15 bases between them. The CDR3 is CASQGILVYGYTF. CDR3 in DNA: TGTGCCAGTCAGGGAATCCTAGTCTATGGCTACACCTTC. Drawing the rest from reference TRBV5-8 and TRBJ1-2, the complete variable domain is EAGVTQSPTHLIKTRGQQATLRCSPISGHTSVYWYQQALGLGLQFLLWYDEGEERNRGNFPPRFSGRQFPNYSSELNVNALELEDSALYLCASQGILVYGYTFGSGTRLTVV.

This rearrangement joins TRBV24-1 to TRBJ2-1, with 12 bases that match TRBD1. Germline-derived CDR1 and CDR2 are KGHDR and SFDVKD. The CDR3 totals 16 residues. V shed 4 bases and J 7 bases; nucleotides not matched to a gene: 7. CDR3 coding DNA: TGTGCCACCAGTGACCGGGGACAGGGGGCAGGAAATGAGCAGTTCTTC. It codes for CATSDRGQGAGNEQFF.

In this sample, this clonotype turned up a few times. The chain has TRBV28 and TRBJ1-4, with D perhaps TRBD1 (5 bases). The CDR3 consists of 15 residues. Per the germline V gene, CDR1 is MDHEN and CDR2 is SYDVKM. V dropped 0 bases and J dropped 8 bases, with 13 bases sitting between them. The CDR3 bases are TGTGCCAGCAGTTTATGGCTGAGAGGGGACGAAAAACTGTTTTTT. Residues: CASSLWLRGDEKLFF.

This sequence joins TRBV6-1 and TRBJ1-1; D is perhaps TRBD1 (5 bases). The CDR3 is 11 residues long. Germline CDR1 reads MNHNS; CDR2 reads SASEGT. Trimming took off 6 bases at V and 11 bases at J, with 13 bases between the two ends. DNA for the CDR3: TGTGCCAGCAGCGCAGGGTATAAGGCTTTCTTT. As protein: CASSAGYKAFF.

This clonotype showed up just a few times. The J gene is TRBJ1-1, the V gene TRBV5-4; D is unclear. This CDR3 has 13 amino acids. Trimming stripped 0 bases from V and 10 bases from J, with 13 bases between. Germline V gene sequence: CDR1 SGHNT, CDR2 YYREEE (reference sequence). The CDR3 region is CASSLDEPAGAFF. CDR3 DNA: TGTGCCAGCAGCTTGGACGAACCGGCGGGAGCTTTCTTT.

This clonotype was observed many times. The V gene is TRBV6-5, the J gene TRBJ1-2; 7 nucleotides line up with TRBD1. CDR1 and CDR2 from the germline V gene are MNHEY and SVGAGI. This CDR3 spans 15 amino acids. V lost 0 bases, J lost 3 bases, and 4 bases stayed unmatched. The CDR3 coding sequence is TGTGCCAGCAGTTACTCTGCAGGGGGTGACTATGGCTACACCTTC. It yields the protein CASSYSAGGDYGYTF.

There are many counts of this clonotype. The chain couples TRBV7-2 to TRBJ2-3; D gene unclear. The CDR3 consists of 11 residues. Trimming removed 5 bases from V and 8 bases from J, with 8 bases in between. Germline CDR1 reads SGHTA; CDR2 reads FQGNSA. The CDR3 reads CASSPHSTQYF. The DNA of the CDR3 is TGTGCCAGCAGCCCGCATAGTACGCAGTATTTT.

The chain uses TRBV6-1 and TRBJ1-1, with D unclear. Trimming took off 1 base at V and 0 bases at J, with 6 bases between the two ends. The length of the CDR3 is 14 residues. The V gene's germline CDR1 is MNHNS and CDR2 SASEGT. The CDR3 coding sequence is TGTGCCAGCAGTGAAGGACCGCTGAACACTGAAGCTTTCTTT. It is translated as CASSEGPLNTEAFF.

This clonotype was counted at least ten times. The chain recombines TRBV7-2 with TRBJ2-3, with 12 nucleotides matching TRBD2. The V and J ends lost 4 bases and 1 base, in that order; junction bases with no gene match: 3. CDR3 length: 16 amino acids. From germline, CDR1 is SGHTA and CDR2 FQGNSA. CDR3 coding DNA: TGTGCCAGCAGCTACGGACTAGCGGGACGCACAGATACGCAGTATTTT. Amino acids: CASSYGLAGRTDTQYF.

This clonotype was observed a handful of times. The genes are TRBV5-1 and TRBJ2-2; possibly TRBD1 for D (5 bases). Per germline, CDR1 SGHRS and CDR2 YFSETQ. V gave up 4 bases and J gave up 0 bases, with 13 bases separating them. CDR3 length equals 16 residues. CDR3 residues: CASSERGAPNTGELFF. As DNA, the CDR3 is TGCGCCAGCAGCGAAAGGGGTGCACCGAACACCGGGGAGCTGTTTTTT.

This clonotype was detected many times. The V and J genes are TRBV28 and TRBJ2-7; tentatively, D is TRBD2 (6 bases). CDR3 length: 14 residues. Germline V gives CDR1 MDHEN, CDR2 SYDVKM. The ends were cut back, 2 bases at V and 5 bases at J, with 13 bases in the middle. CDR3 protein: CASSLELAGDEQYF. The CDR3 bases are TGTGCCAGCAGTTTAGAACTAGCCGGCGACGAGCAGTACTTC.

This clonotype was recorded many times. The chain recombines TRBV27 with TRBJ2-1; 12 bases fit TRBD2. J lost 6 bases, V lost 6 bases, and 3 bases had no gene match. CDR1 is MNHEY, CDR2 SMNVEV, per germline (reference sequence). This CDR3 spans 14 amino acids. The CDR3 here is CASRRLAGVNEQFF. CDR3 DNA sequence: TGTGCCAGCAGGAGACTAGCGGGAGTCAATGAGCAGTTCTTC.

The sample holds a few counts of this clonotype. The chain employs TRBV3-1 and TRBJ1-2, with 8 bases fitting TRBD1. Germline V CDR1 and CDR2: LGHDT, YNNKEL (reference sequence). The junction had 8 bases not matched to a gene; V was cut back by 0 bases and J by 5 bases. The CDR3 has 16 residues. CDR3 sequence reads: CASSQERAGGVYGYTF. The CDR3 DNA reads as TGTGCCAGCAGCCAAGAACGGGCAGGGGGCGTTTATGGCTACACCTTC.

This clonotype was recorded at least ten times. This chain connects TRBV30 to TRBJ2-2; possible D gene TRBD2, 6 bases. The germline gives CDR1 GTSNPN, CDR2 SVGIG (reference sequence). Between the trimmed V and J ends, which lost 4 bases and 6 bases, there was a span of 15 bases. The CDR3 has 14 amino acids. CDR3 protein: CAWTPGSASGELFF. The CDR3 DNA reads as TGTGCCTGGACCCCCGGGAGTGCCTCCGGGGAGCTGTTTTTT. The full variable domain, with the rest looked up from reference TRBV30 and TRBJ2-2, is SQTIHQWPATLVQPVGSPLSLECTVEGTSNPNLYWYRQAAGRGLQLLFYSVGIGQISSEVPQNLSASRPQDRQFILSSKKLLLSDSGFYLCAWTPGSASGELFFGEGSRLTVL.

In DNA, the CDR3 is TGTGCCAGCAGCGTGGGACCCCTGGGCATTCAGTACTTC. This gives the protein CASSVGPLGIQYF. The chain recombines TRBV5-8 with TRBJ2-4; D may correspond to TRBD1 or TRBD2 (5 bases each). V was trimmed by 4 bases and J by 9 bases, leaving 14 bases between them. Per germline, CDR1 SGHTS and CDR2 YDEGEE. The CDR3 runs to 13 residues. The whole variable domain, filled in from reference TRBV5-8 and TRBJ2-4, reads EAGVTQSPTHLIKTRGQQATLRCSPISGHTSVYWYQQALGLGLQFLLWYDEGEERNRGNFPPRFSGRQFPNYSSELNVNALELEDSALYLCASSVGPLGIQYFGAGTRLSVL.

V usage is TRBV5-1 and J usage is TRBJ2-7; 9 nucleotides match TRBD1. CDR1 and CDR2 (germline): SGHRS, YFSETQ. V shed 4 bases and J 5 bases; nucleotides not matched to a gene: 16. CDR3 length: 17 amino acids. The CDR3 nucleotides read TGCGCCAGCAGCCAGGACAGGGGAATGAGTCAATCCCACGAGCAGTACTTC. Translated: CASSQDRGMSQSHEQYF.

Notes on this clonotype: A much larger clone sits a single nucleotide away, making a read error possible. The V gene is TRBV18, the J gene TRBJ2-3; 7 nucleotides agree with TRBD1. The CDR3 loop spans 17 amino acids. Trimming removed 2 bases from V and 1 base from J; junction bases left unmatched: 9. Germline V gene lookup returns CDR1 KGHSH and CDR2 LQKENI. The CDR3 DNA is TGTGCCAGCTCACCATTACAGGGGCCGGAAGGCACAGATACGCAGTATTTT. This translates into CASSPLQGPEGTDTQYF.